One TCR beta chain is described in this entry. Its target antigen remains unknown. Base qualities are missing; no much larger clone stands one base away. This entry comes from a study of blood T cell repertoires in COVID-19 (dated by TCRdb to about 2020). In the study overall: Samples from collaborators originated in the United States, Italy and Spain and spanned both the acute and convalescent phases of COVID-19. The material from the prospective study consisted of cDNA or gDNA derived from T cells, B-cell-depleted T cells, or PBMCs. The dataset comprised deeply sampled blood TCRbeta repertoires from subjects exposed to, actively infected with, or recovered from COVID-19. The repertoires were made available in a free public database intended to serve as a resource for research on the immune response to SARS-CoV-2. The samples were drawn from two sources: the first 160 participants of the ongoing ImmuneRACE study, and approximately 1,300 subjects contributed by 6 global collaborators. Sample metadata almost always included a de-identified subject ID, COVID-19 status, age in years and sex. Where available, HLA class I and class II types were obtained from metadata supplied by the sample provider rather than from assay-based typing. Findings and caveats that apply to the study as a whole: The amount of clinical and demographic metadata varied by source and participant and was provided uncurated.

Another Seattle source contributed samples from volunteer blood donors who had recovered from COVID-19. Whole blood was collected in K2EDTA tubes by collaborating institutions according to the institutions' own protocols. For TCRbeta analysis, collaborator samples were shipped as frozen whole blood, as isolated PBMCs, or as DNA extracted from either sample type. TCRbeta CDR3 regions were amplified from genomic DNA by means of the immunoSEQ Assay, a bias-controlled multiplex PCR. The original pipeline was this. Within the assay, amplification of reference gene primers was used to estimate how many nucleated cells each sample contained. Sequence reads were collapsed and filtered to measure the absolute abundance of every unique TCRbeta CDR3 rearrangement. For each sample, productive Simpson clonality was calculated by taking the square root of Simpson's diversity index across productive rearrangements. TCRdb carries this immuneACCESS record with in-frame sequences only. Its versions omit some clonotypes, under half of them owing to an unresolved V gene in the studies checked, with the rest unexplained. V, J and clone size derive from that table, while D and trimming were established from the DNA sequence. The sample table holds a few hundred thousand clones, of which more than 80% were seen once. About 6.8% of the sample is held by the ten biggest clonotypes.

Compared with germline, V lacks 5 bases and J lacks 4 bases; bases without a gene match: 17. From the germline V gene (reference sequence), CDR1 is LNHDA and CDR2 is SQIVND. Measured from the cysteine to the phenylalanine, the CDR3 is 18 residues long. Of all the DNA, just the CDR3 is kept, 54 bases in frame from base 1. This TCR was recovered from a man between 18 and 35 years old who had recovered from COVID-19. The chain links TRBV19 with TRBJ2-7, with 10 middle bases fitting TRBD2. Sequencing used peripheral blood. The bases read TGTGCCAGTAGTCCGGTTCTCATCCTCGGACTAGCGGCGTACGAGCAGTACTTC. Its translation is CASSPVLILGLAAYEQYF.